One sample yielded the 6 T cell receptor beta chains listed below, sequenced in a study of blood T cell repertoires in COVID-19. The method was immunoSEQ multiplex PCR; TCRdb's version includes in-frame clones alone and lacks a portion of them. The data show approximately 390,000 clones, around nine tenths seen once. The sequenced sample consisted of PBMCs or T cells enriched from blood (not recorded which). These receptors originate from a woman aged 50 to 60 who had recovered from COVID-19.

V is TRBV7-2 and J is TRBJ1-1; D might be TRBD1 (5 bases). Germline lookup yields CDR1 SGHTA and CDR2 FQGNSA. This CDR3 is 13 amino acids long. V was clipped by 7 bases and J by 0 bases, with 9 bases between them. In DNA form, the CDR3 reads TGTGCCAGCAAGACAGCAATGAACACTGAAGCTTTCTTT. Residues: CASKTAMNTEAFF.

The CDR3 nucleotides are TGTGCCAGCAGTGAAGCCGGGGGGTTAGCACGGAACTATGGCTACACCTTC. Amino acids: CASSEAGGLARNYGYTF. This sequence joins TRBV6-1 and TRBJ1-2; D is perhaps TRBD1 (5 bases). The CDR3 consists of 17 residues. The V end was cut by 0 bases, the J end by 2 bases, with 16 bases between. The germline V gene encodes CDR1 MNHNS and CDR2 SASEGT.

The J gene is TRBJ1-3, the V gene TRBV6-5, with a weak D call TRBD1 (5 bases). CDR1 is MNHEY, CDR2 SVGAGI, per germline. With 5 bases removed from V and 0 bases from J, the gap between germline ends came to 11 bases. The CDR3 consists of 15 residues. CDR3 protein: CASSPDRPSGNTIYF. In DNA, the CDR3 is TGTGCCAGCAGTCCAGACAGACCCTCTGGAAACACCATATATTTT.

V is TRBV19 and J is TRBJ2-1, with TRBD1 matching 11 bases. V gave up 11 bases and J gave up 5 bases; unmatched junction bases: 11. This CDR3 comprises 15 residues. The germline gives CDR1 LNHDA, CDR2 SQIVND (reference sequence). The CDR3 bases are TGTGCCTCAGCGAACCCGGGACAGGGGGACAATGAGCAGTTCTTC. Its protein product is CASANPGQGDNEQFF. The variable domain in full, completed from reference TRBV19 and TRBJ2-1, reads DGGITQSPKYLFRKEGQNVTLSCEQNLNHDAMYWYRQDPGQGLRLIYYSQIVNDFQKGDIAEGYSVSREKKESFPLTVTSAQKNPTAFYLCASANPGQGDNEQFFGPGTRLTVL.

This chain uses TRBV5-4 with TRBJ1-2; 7 bases map to TRBD1. Germline V lookup: CDR1 SGHNT, CDR2 YYREEE (reference sequence). The CDR3 length is 14 residues. J gave up 2 bases and V 4 bases, and 5 bases lay outside the gene matches. CDR3 sequence: CASSREGANYGYTF. Written as DNA, the CDR3 is TGTGCCAGCAGCCGGGAGGGGGCCAACTATGGCTACACCTTC.

The chain uses TRBV19 and TRBJ1-2; the match to TRBD1 covers 9 bases. The CDR3 sequence is 15 residues long. Per germline, CDR1 LNHDA and CDR2 SQIVND (reference sequence). V shed 5 bases, J shed 3 bases, and the junction held 7 bases outside the gene matches. The CDR3 spells CASSQNTGGYYGYTF. The CDR3 DNA is TGTGCCAGTAGTCAAAACACAGGGGGCTACTATGGCTACACCTTC.